This T cell receptor beta chain is drawn from a study of blood T cell repertoires in COVID-19. Study in general: Acute and convalescent COVID-19 specimens originated in the United States, Italy and Spain. Sample material is recorded as cDNA or gDNA derived from T cells, B-cell-depleted T cells, or PBMCs.

As processed by the authors: Cell counts per sample came from amplifying reference gene primers. Clones were sequenced by immunoSEQ multiplex PCR, and TCRdb holds only the in-frame ones, with some missing. V, J and clone size reflect that table, while D and trimming were determined from the DNA. The table lists around 300,000 clones, roughly 89% of them singletons. Germline-derived CDR1 and CDR2 are SGHNT and YYREEE (reference sequence). Trimming at V came to 4 bases and at J to 4 bases, leaving 12 bases not matched to a gene. CDR3 length equals 17 residues. This clone has a single count. This chain links TRBV5-4 with TRBJ2-1, with 9 bases fitting TRBD1. Sequenced material: peripheral blood. The receptor's source is a man aged 45-65 years with acute or convalescent COVID-19. The CDR3 bases are TGTGCCAGCAGCCAGGCCCCCGGGACAGGGTTGTACAATGAGCAGTTCTTC. It is translated as CASSQAPGTGLYNEQFF.